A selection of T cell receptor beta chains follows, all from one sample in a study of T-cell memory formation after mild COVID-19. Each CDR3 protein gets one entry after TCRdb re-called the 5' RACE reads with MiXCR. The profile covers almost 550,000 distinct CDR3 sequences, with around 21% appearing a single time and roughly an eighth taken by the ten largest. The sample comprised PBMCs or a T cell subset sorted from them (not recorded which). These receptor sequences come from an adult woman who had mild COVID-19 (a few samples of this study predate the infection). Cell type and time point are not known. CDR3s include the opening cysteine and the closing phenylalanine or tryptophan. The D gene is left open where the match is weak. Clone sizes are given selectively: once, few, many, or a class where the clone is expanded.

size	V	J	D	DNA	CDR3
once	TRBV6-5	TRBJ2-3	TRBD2	TGTGCCAGCAGTTACAAACGACTAGCAGGCACAGATACGCAGTATTTT	CASSYKRLAGTDTQYF
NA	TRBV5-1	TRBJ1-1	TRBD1	TGCGCCAGCAGCAGGGGACAGGGGGGTTCTTACACTGAAGCTTTCTTT	CASSRGQGGSYTEAFF
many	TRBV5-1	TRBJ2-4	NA	TGCGCCAGCAGCAGTCGAGTTCTGGACGGGTCCAAAAACATTCAGTACTTC	CASSSRVLDGSKNIQYF
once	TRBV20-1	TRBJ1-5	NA	TGCAGTGCTGGCGCTGGGGGCTCCAATCAGCCCCAGCATTTT	CSAGAGGSNQPQHF
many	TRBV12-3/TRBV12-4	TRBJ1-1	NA	TGTGCCAGCAGTTTAGTGTCAGAAAACACTGAAGCTTTCTTT	CASSLVSENTEAFF
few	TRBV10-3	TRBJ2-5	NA	TGTGCCATCAGTGATATCGGTGTGGGACAACAAGAGACCCAGTACTTC	CAISDIGVGQQETQYF
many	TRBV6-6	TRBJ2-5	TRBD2	TGTGCCAGCAGTTACTGGGGACTAGCGGGGGGCTCCTCCTTCCAAGAGACCCAGTACTTC	CASSYWGLAGGSSFQETQYF
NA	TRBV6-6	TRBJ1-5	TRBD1	TGTGCCAGCAGGAAAACAGGGGGAGGGACACAGGATCAGCCCCAGCATTTT	CASRKTGGGTQDQPQHF
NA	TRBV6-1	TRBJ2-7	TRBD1	TGTGCCAGCAGTGAAGCGGGACCCCTCCGACAGGGGCGACGCTATTACTTC	CASSEAGPLRQGRRYYF
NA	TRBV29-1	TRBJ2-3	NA	TGCAGCCTAGACCCAGAGAGCACAGATACGCAGTATTTT	CSLDPESTDTQYF
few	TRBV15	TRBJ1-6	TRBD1	TGTGCCACCAGGGGGACAGGTAGCTCACCCCTCCACTTT	CATRGTGSSPLHF
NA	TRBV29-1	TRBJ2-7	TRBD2	TGCAGCGTCCTTAGCGGGAGCTACGAGCAGTACTTC	CSVLSGSYEQYF
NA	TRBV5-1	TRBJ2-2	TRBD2	TGCGCCAGCAGCCCCGGGGGGGGCTTGAACACCGGGGAGCTGTTTTTT	CASSPGGGLNTGELFF
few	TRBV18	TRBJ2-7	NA	TGTGCCAGCTCACCACTGGCAGGGATCGAGCAGTACTTC	CASSPLAGIEQYF
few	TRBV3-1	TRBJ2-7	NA	TGTGCCAGCAGCCAAGATTCGGGCAGGCCGCCGTACTTC	CASSQDSGRPPYF
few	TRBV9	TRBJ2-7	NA	TGTGCCAGCAGCATATCCGGTACCAACTACGAGCAGTACTTC	CASSISGTNYEQYF
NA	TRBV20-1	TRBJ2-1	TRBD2	TGCAGTGCGCCTGACCCTCTAGCGGCCTCCTACAATGAGCAGTTCTTC	CSAPDPLAASYNEQFF
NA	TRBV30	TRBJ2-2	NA	TGTGCCGCTACTCAGGGACTCCTGTCGAACACCGGGGAGCTGTTTTTT	CAATQGLLSNTGELFF
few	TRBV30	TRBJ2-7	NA	TGTGCCTGGAGTGTACAGCCTAGCGCCTTCTACGAGCAGTACTTC	CAWSVQPSAFYEQYF
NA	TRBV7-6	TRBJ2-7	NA	TGTGCCAGCAGCACCAGTGACAACTCCTACGAGCAGTACTTC	CASSTSDNSYEQYF
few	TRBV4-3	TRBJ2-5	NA	TGCGCCAGCAGCCAAGAAGGCTTTAAAGAGACCCAGTACTTC	CASSQEGFKETQYF
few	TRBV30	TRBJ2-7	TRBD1	TGTGCCTGGAGTCCCCGACAGGGGCCCTACGAGCAGTACTTC	CAWSPRQGPYEQYF
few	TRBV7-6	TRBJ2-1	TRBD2	TGTGCCAGCAGATTGGCTAGCGGGTATTACAATGAGCAGTTCTTC	CASRLASGYYNEQFF
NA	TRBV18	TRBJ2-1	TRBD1	TGTGCCAGCTCACCACGATTGGGACAGTCCTACAATGAGCAGTTCTTC	CASSPRLGQSYNEQFF
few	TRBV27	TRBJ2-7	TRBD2	TGTGCCAGCAGTATGACTAGCGGGCAGTACGAGCAGTACTTC	CASSMTSGQYEQYF
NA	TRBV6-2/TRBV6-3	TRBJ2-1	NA	TGTGCCAGCAGTGCCAGCGGATGGGGTGAGCAGTTCTTC	CASSASGWGEQFF
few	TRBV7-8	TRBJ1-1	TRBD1	TGTGCCAGCAGCTTTGGGACAGCAATGAACACTGAAGCTTTCTTT	CASSFGTAMNTEAFF
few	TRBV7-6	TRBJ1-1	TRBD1	TGTGCCAGCAGACCCGGGACAGGGTTGGACACTGAAGCTTTCTTT	CASRPGTGLDTEAFF
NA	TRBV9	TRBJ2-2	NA	TGTGCCAGCAGCGTGGCGGGCGGGGAGCTGTTTTTT	CASSVAGGELFF
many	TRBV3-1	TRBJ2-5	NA	TGTGCCAGCAGCCAAGGGACTGGGGACCAAGAGACCCAGTACTTC	CASSQGTGDQETQYF
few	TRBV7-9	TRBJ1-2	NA	TGTGCCAGCAGCTTAGCCGGCGGAGGGGCCGGTAACTATGGCTACACCTTC	CASSLAGGGAGNYGYTF
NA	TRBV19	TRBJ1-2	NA	TGTGCCAGTAGTATGAATCGGGGGCTCCACTATGGCTACACCTTC	CASSMNRGLHYGYTF
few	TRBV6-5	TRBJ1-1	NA	TGTGCCAGCAGTTACGGGGCAGGACTGAACACTGAAGCTTTCTTT	CASSYGAGLNTEAFF
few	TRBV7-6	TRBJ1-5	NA	TGTGCCAGCAGCCCCAGTACAGGGAAAAGCAATCAGCCCCAGCATTTT	CASSPSTGKSNQPQHF
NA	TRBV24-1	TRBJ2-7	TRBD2	TGTGCCACCATCTCCGGGACTAGCGGGAGAAGGTACGAGCAGTACTTC	CATISGTSGRRYEQYF
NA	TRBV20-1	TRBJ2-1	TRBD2	TGCAGTGCTAGAGATCTCCTAGCGGGGGGGAGCTACAATGAGCAGTTCTTC	CSARDLLAGGSYNEQFF
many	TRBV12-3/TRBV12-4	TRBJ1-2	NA	TGTGCCAGCAGCCACGGACTGTTAAGCGGCTACACCTTC	CASSHGLLSGYTF
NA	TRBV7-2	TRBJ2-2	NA	TGTGCCAGCAGCCTAGTAGTTGGTAGTACCGGGGAGCTGTTTTTT	CASSLVVGSTGELFF
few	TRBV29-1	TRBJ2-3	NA	TGCAGCGTTCAGAGAAGCGTTACTAGCACAGATACGCAGTATTTT	CSVQRSVTSTDTQYF
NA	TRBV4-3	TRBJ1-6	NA	TGCGCCAGCAGCCAATCTTACTCGGGGCCCCTCCACTTT	CASSQSYSGPLHF
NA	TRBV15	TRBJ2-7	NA	TGTGCCACCAGAGCGACGGGGGTTCAAGGTGAGCAGTACTTC	CATRATGVQGEQYF
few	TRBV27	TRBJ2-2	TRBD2	TGTGCCAGCAGCCCAGCGGGAGTCAACACCGGGGAGCTGTTTTTT	CASSPAGVNTGELFF
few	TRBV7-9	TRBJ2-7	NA	TGTGCCAGCAGTTACGGGGGTTCCCCCTACGAGCAGTACTTC	CASSYGGSPYEQYF
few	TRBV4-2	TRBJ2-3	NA	TGTGCCAGCAGCCAGCCGAGCGGGCCAGGCACAGATACGCAGTATTTT	CASSQPSGPGTDTQYF
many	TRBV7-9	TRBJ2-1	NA	TGTGCCAGCAGTCAAACCCACCGAAAGCAGTTCTTC	CASSQTHRKQFF
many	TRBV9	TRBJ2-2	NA	TGTGCCAGCAGCGTCGCCCCTGAGGGGGGAGTAACCGGGGAGCTGTTTTTT	CASSVAPEGGVTGELFF
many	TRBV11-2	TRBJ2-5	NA	TGTGCCAGCAGCTTATTAGGCAGGGGTGAGACCCAGTACTTC	CASSLLGRGETQYF
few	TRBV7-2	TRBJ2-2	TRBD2	TGTGCCAGCAGCCGATCATACGCTAGCGGCACCGGGGAGCTGTTTTTT	CASSRSYASGTGELFF
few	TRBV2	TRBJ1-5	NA	TGTGCCAGCAGGAGGGGCTTAGGTACTCTGGGCCAGCCCCAGCATTTT	CASRRGLGTLGQPQHF
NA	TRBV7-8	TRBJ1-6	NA	TGTGCCAGCAGCCCAGCCGGGACTCCTCTCCACTTT	CASSPAGTPLHF
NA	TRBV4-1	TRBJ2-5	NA	TGCGCCAGCAGCCTTGGTGGGGGCCAAGAGATCCAGTACTTC	CASSLGGGQEIQYF
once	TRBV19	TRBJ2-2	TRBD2	TGTGCCAGTAGTGCACGGACTAGCGGAGCGAACACCGGGGAGCTGTTTTTT	CASSARTSGANTGELFF
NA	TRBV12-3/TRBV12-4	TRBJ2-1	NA	TGTGCCAGCACCCCAGCGGGCCGCTCCTACAATGAGCAGTTCTTC	CASTPAGRSYNEQFF
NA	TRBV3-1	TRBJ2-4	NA	TGTGCCAGCAGCCAAGGAGCTCAAGCCAAAAACATTCAGTACTTC	CASSQGAQAKNIQYF
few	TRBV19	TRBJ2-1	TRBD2	TGTGCCAGTAGTATAGTCGGGGGGGCCTCGGGTCCGCACAATGAGCAGTTCTTC	CASSIVGGASGPHNEQFF
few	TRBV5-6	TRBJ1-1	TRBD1	TGTGCCAGCAGCTTCAGGGGGCGGTACACTGAAGCTTTCTTT	CASSFRGRYTEAFF
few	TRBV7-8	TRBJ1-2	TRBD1	TGTGCCAGCAGCTTTTCGGACAGGGGGGCCTATGGCTACACCTTC	CASSFSDRGAYGYTF
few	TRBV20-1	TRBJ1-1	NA	TGCAGTGCCGCCGCGGGTCGCACTGAAGCTTTCTTT	CSAAAGRTEAFF
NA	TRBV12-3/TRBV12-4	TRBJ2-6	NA	TGTGCCAGCAGTTTACACCGGGTTTTCGGTGGGGCCAACGTCCTGACTTTC	CASSLHRVFGGANVLTF
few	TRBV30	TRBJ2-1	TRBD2	TGTGCCTGGACTAGCGGCTACAATGAGCAGTTCTTC	CAWTSGYNEQFF